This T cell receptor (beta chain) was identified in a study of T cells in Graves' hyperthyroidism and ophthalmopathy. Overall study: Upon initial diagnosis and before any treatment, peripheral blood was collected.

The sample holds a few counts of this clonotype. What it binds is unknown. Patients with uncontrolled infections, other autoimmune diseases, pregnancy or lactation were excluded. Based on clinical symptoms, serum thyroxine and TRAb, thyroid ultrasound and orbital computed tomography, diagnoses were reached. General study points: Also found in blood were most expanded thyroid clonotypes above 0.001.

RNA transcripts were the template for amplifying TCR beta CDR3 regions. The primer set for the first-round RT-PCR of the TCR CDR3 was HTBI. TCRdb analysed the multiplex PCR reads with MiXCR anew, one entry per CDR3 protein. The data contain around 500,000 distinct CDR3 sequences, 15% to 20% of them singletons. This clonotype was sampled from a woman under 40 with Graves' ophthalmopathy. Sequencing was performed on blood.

The CDR3 sequence is CASSLQTVGHEKLFF. CDR3 sequence (DNA): TGTGCCAGCAGCTTACAGACGGTGGGGCATGAAAAACTGTTTTTT. The chain is built from TRBV7-2 and TRBJ1-4; D perhaps matches TRBD1 (5 bases). Trimming stripped 2 bases from V and 6 bases from J, with 13 bases between. Germline CDR1 is SGHTA and CDR2 is FQGNSA. The CDR3 is 15 amino acids.